The 20 T cell receptor beta chains reported below all come from one sample, sequenced in a study of control samples from healthy donors and cancer patients. The method was immunoSEQ multiplex PCR; TCRdb's version includes in-frame clones alone and lacks a portion of them. The sample consists of around 89,000 clones, 82% of them appearing once. Sequencing used blood. These receptors were obtained from a woman in her sixties or seventies in good health.

The chain employs TRBV9 and TRBJ2-1; the D gene is possibly TRBD1 (6 bases). The V end lost 6 bases, the J end lost 5 bases, and 24 bases lay between the germline ends. The CDR3 loop spans 17 amino acids. Germline lookup yields CDR1 SGDLS and CDR2 YYNGEE. CDR3 amino acids: CASTPGWWGPENNEQFF. CDR3 coding DNA: TGTGCCAGCACCCCCGGGTGGTGGGGGCCCGAGAACAATGAGCAGTTCTTC.

In this sample, this clone turned up a few times. The chain carries TRBV28 and TRBJ1-3; no reliable D call. V was trimmed by 1 base and J by 2 bases, leaving 12 bases between them. The germline gives CDR1 MDHEN, CDR2 SYDVKM. The CDR3 runs 16 residues. The CDR3 spells CASSLSGFATGNTIYF. CDR3 nucleotides: TGTGCCAGCAGTTTATCAGGTTTCGCGACTGGAAACACCATATATTTT.

This clone was counted once. The rearrangement joins TRBV5-1 to TRBJ1-6; no definite D call. Trimming stripped 2 bases from V and 9 bases from J, with 12 bases between. The CDR3 spans 14 residues. Per germline, CDR1 SGHRS and CDR2 YFSETQ. The CDR3 bases are TGCGCCAGCAGCTTCCGATTGGAAGGTTCACCCCTCCACTTT. Its protein product is CASSFRLEGSPLHF.

This clone has just one count. The chain has TRBV19 and TRBJ2-4, with a possible D match to TRBD2 (5 bases). The germline V gene encodes CDR1 LNHDA and CDR2 SQIVND (reference sequence). The CDR3 is 15 amino acids. V dropped 7 bases and J dropped 0 bases, with 13 bases sitting between them. The CDR3 spells CASTPSSGAKNIQYF. Here the CDR3 DNA reads TGTGCCAGTACCCCATCGAGCGGAGCCAAAAACATTCAGTACTTC.

The chain is built from TRBV6-6 and TRBJ2-2; 8 bases agree with TRBD1. Germline-derived CDR1 and CDR2 are MNHNY and SVGAGI (reference sequence). V shed 6 bases, J shed 0 bases, and the junction held 0 bases outside the gene matches. The CDR3 length is 14 residues. The DNA for the CDR3 is TGTGCCAGCAGACAGGGGGCGAACACCGGGGAGCTGTTTTTT. As protein: CASRQGANTGELFF.

J is TRBJ1-6 and V is TRBV7-8; 7 bases are shared with TRBD1. After removal of 1 base from V and 9 bases from J, the junction contained 15 bases not matched to a gene. Looked up from germline, CDR1 is SGHVS and CDR2 is FQNEAQ. The CDR3 totals 18 residues. The CDR3 protein is CASSLEYVRGTSSSPLHF. CDR3 nucleotide sequence: TGTGCCAGCAGCTTAGAATATGTCAGGGGGACTTCTAGTTCACCCCTCCACTTT.

This chain uses TRBV7-9 with TRBJ2-1; no clear D. Deletions cut 1 base from V and 8 bases from J, with 12 bases between. The germline V gene encodes CDR1 SEHNR and CDR2 FQNEAQ (reference sequence). There are 14 residues in the CDR3. CDR3 sequence: CASSLVRQMDEQFF. In nucleotides, the CDR3 is TGTGCCAGCAGCTTAGTGAGGCAGATGGATGAGCAGTTCTTC.

The CDR3 DNA reads as TGTGCCAGCAACGGACTAGCGGGAACCGGGGAGCTGTTTTTT. Translating it yields CASNGLAGTGELFF. The J gene is TRBJ2-2, the V gene TRBV27, with 12 bases lining up with TRBD2. After removal of 7 bases from V and 5 bases from J, the junction contained 2 bases not matched to a gene. The CDR3 length is 14 residues. Germline V gene data show CDR1 as MNHEY and CDR2 as SMNVEV (reference sequence).

This clone was found a few times. This chain joins TRBV15 and TRBJ2-3; D is possibly TRBD1 (5 bases). Trimming left V 5 bases short and J 4 bases short, with 19 bases between. The CDR3 length is 16 residues. In germline, CDR1 is LNHNV, CDR2 YYDKDF (reference sequence). In nucleotides, the CDR3 is TGTGCCACCAGCGTCCCCAGGGTATTGGGGTCAGATACGCAGTATTTT. Translating gives CATSVPRVLGSDTQYF.

Of note for this clone: The same CDR3 can be traced to other DNA sequences in this sample. The CDR3 nucleotides are TGTGCCAGCAGCTTGGCGGGATTACAAGAGACCCAGTACTTC. Protein: CASSLAGLQETQYF. This rearrangement joins TRBV7-2 to TRBJ2-5, with D perhaps matching TRBD2 (6 bases). Germline assignment: CDR1 SGHTA and CDR2 FQGNSA. This CDR3 contains 14 residues. Deletions cut 3 bases from V and 2 bases from J, with 10 bases between.

The chain links TRBV5-1 to TRBJ2-3; TRBD1 agrees at 8 bases. CDR3 size: 15 residues. Germline V lookup: CDR1 SGHRS, CDR2 YFSETQ. J gave up 3 bases and V 5 bases, and 8 bases lay outside the gene matches. CDR3 in amino acids: CASRERTGWTDTQYF. CDR3 nucleotides: TGCGCCAGCAGAGAGAGGACAGGGTGGACAGATACGCAGTATTTT.

The genes are TRBV19 and TRBJ1-2; D remains ambiguous. Deletions cut 5 bases from V and 4 bases from J, with 11 bases between. The CDR3 has 13 amino acids. The germline V gene encodes CDR1 LNHDA and CDR2 SQIVND (reference sequence). CDR3 in amino acids: CASSDRALYGYTF. CDR3 DNA sequence: TGTGCCAGTAGTGACCGGGCCCTCTATGGCTACACCTTC.

This clone appeared a single time. V and J are TRBV2 and TRBJ1-6; D is uncertain. The V gene lost 4 bases and the J gene lost 7 bases, with 23 bases spanning the gap. CDR3 size: 18 residues. Germline lookup yields CDR1 SNHLY and CDR2 FYNNEI. CDR3 sequence: CASSVKVTTSGRNSPLHF. In DNA, the CDR3 is TGTGCCAGCAGTGTTAAAGTGACGACCTCCGGGAGGAATTCACCCCTCCACTTT.

This chain joins TRBV7-2 and TRBJ2-7, with D possibly being TRBD2 (6 bases). This CDR3 is built from 12 residues. Germline V gives CDR1 SGHTA, CDR2 FQGNSA. Trimming took 5 bases from V and 2 from J, leaving 7 bases between them. CDR3 sequence (DNA): TGTGCCAGCAGCACGGGGGCCTACGAGCAGTACTTC. Translating it yields CASSTGAYEQYF.

The V call is TRBV7-9, the J call TRBJ2-4; D not certain. The CDR3 runs to 12 residues. Germline V gene data show CDR1 as SEHNR and CDR2 as FQNEAQ (reference sequence). Trimming shortened V by 5 bases and J by 7 bases, and 9 bases separated the two germline ends. The DNA for the CDR3 is TGTGCCAGCAGCCCCTCCGGTAACATTCAGTACTTC. Translating gives CASSPSGNIQYF.

The chain employs TRBV28 and TRBJ1-3, with D maybe TRBD1 (6 bases). CDR3 size: 16 residues. Germline assignment: CDR1 MDHEN and CDR2 SYDVKM. V lost 2 bases and J lost 5, with 16 bases in between. The CDR3 sequence: CASSLDPGQNRNTIYF. The CDR3 nucleotides are TGTGCCAGCAGTTTAGACCCCGGACAGAATAGAAACACCATATATTTT. Filled out from reference TRBV28 and TRBJ1-3, the complete variable domain reads DVKVTQSSRYLVKRTGEKVFLECVQDMDHENMFWYRQDPGLGLRLIYFSYDVKMKEKGDIPEGYSVSREKKERFSLILESASTNQTSMYLCASSLDPGQNRNTIYFGEGSWLTVV.

The chain recombines TRBV28 with TRBJ1-2, with a possible D match to TRBD1 (6 bases). Germline V gives CDR1 MDHEN, CDR2 SYDVKM. The length of the CDR3 is 12 residues. The ends were cut back, 6 bases at V and 2 bases at J, with 7 bases in the middle. CDR3 nucleotide sequence: TGTGCCAGCAGGGACAGCAACTATGGCTACACCTTC. This gives the protein CASRDSNYGYTF.

This clone occurred a few times. V gene TRBV20-1 combines with J gene TRBJ1-3, with D tentatively TRBD1 (5 bases). V was shortened by 3 bases and J by 4 bases, with 13 bases between the two germline ends. Germline loops: CDR1 DFQATT, CDR2 SNEGSKA (reference sequence). The CDR3 runs 14 residues. The CDR3 here is CSASFGGTGNTIYF. Here the CDR3 DNA reads TGCAGTGCTAGTTTTGGGGGTACGGGAAACACCATATATTTT.

The V call is TRBV5-1, the J call TRBJ1-1; 7 nucleotides match TRBD1. Trimming cost V 4 bases and J 0 bases; bases outside gene matches: 15. This CDR3 is 18 amino acids long. From germline, CDR1 is SGHRS and CDR2 YFSETQ. CDR3 DNA: TGCGCCAGCAGCAAACAGGGGCCGTCAGGTCACATGAACACTGAAGCTTTCTTT. This codes for CASSKQGPSGHMNTEAFF.

This clone was counted a few times. CDR3 nucleotide sequence: TGTGCCAGCAGCGTTGGACTAGCGGGAGTGAATGAGCAGTTCTTC. Protein: CASSVGLAGVNEQFF. The V gene is TRBV11-2, the J gene TRBJ2-1; 13 bases map to TRBD2. J lost 7 bases, V lost 5 bases, and 5 bases had no gene match. Germline V gene sequence: CDR1 SGHAT, CDR2 FQNNGV. The CDR3 is 15 amino acids.